The 11 T cell receptor beta chains below were found in one sample sequenced in a study of PD-L1 blockade in urothelial cancer. Some clones are missing from TCRdb's copy, which holds only in-frame ones; the method was immunoSEQ multiplex PCR. This sample has more than 15,000 clones, with approximately 90% found just once. This sample comprised PBMCs, obtained around atezolizumab (anti-PD-L1) treatment. Receptors originate from a man aged 45-65 years with urothelial cancer.

This chain connects TRBV7-2 to TRBJ2-1, with D perhaps matching TRBD1 (5 bases). V lost 1 base to trimming and J lost 1 base, with 8 bases between them. This CDR3 spans 15 amino acids. From germline, CDR1 is SGHTA and CDR2 FQGNSA. Here the CDR3 DNA reads TGTGCCAGCAGCTTAGACCCAGGGTCCTACAATGAGCAGTTCTTC. Amino acid sequence: CASSLDPGSYNEQFF.

There are a few counts of this clone. The chain is built from TRBV7-6 and TRBJ1-6; 8 bases line up with TRBD1. J was trimmed by 8 bases and V by 1 base; bases with no gene match: 4. Germline-derived CDR1 and CDR2 are SGHVS and FNYEAQ. CDR3 length equals 15 residues. CDR3 amino acids: CASSLGTGLHSPLHF. DNA for the CDR3: TGTGCCAGCAGCTTAGGGACAGGGCTCCATTCACCCCTCCACTTT.

This sequence joins TRBV6-5 and TRBJ2-3; D not certain. The CDR3 has 15 residues. V lost 0 bases and J lost 1, with 8 bases in between. Germline V gives CDR1 MNHEY, CDR2 SVGAGI. CDR3 sequence (DNA): TGTGCCAGCAGTTACTCGTTTAGTGGCACAGATACGCAGTATTTT. Protein sequence: CASSYSFSGTDTQYF.

The J gene is TRBJ2-7, the V gene TRBV15, with a tentative D call TRBD2 (5 bases). This CDR3 contains 13 residues. The V and J ends lost 5 bases and 5 bases respectively, with 13 bases between them. Germline lookup yields CDR1 LNHNV and CDR2 YYDKDF (reference sequence). CDR3 in amino acids: CATSGGLEDEQYF. The CDR3 nucleotides read TGTGCCACCAGCGGTGGACTGGAAGACGAGCAGTACTTC.

The rearrangement joins TRBV4-3 to TRBJ1-1; 7 bases map to TRBD1. CDR3 length: 15 residues. After removal of 4 bases from V and 3 bases from J, the junction contained 8 bases not matched to a gene. Germline V gene lookup returns CDR1 LGHNA and CDR2 YSLEER. CDR3 DNA sequence: TGCGCCAGCAGCCGAAGACAGGGCGTCTACACTGAAGCTTTCTTT. Amino acid sequence: CASSRRQGVYTEAFF.

The genes are TRBV19 and TRBJ2-1, with 7 bases that match TRBD1. The CDR3 length is 15 residues. The germline V gene has CDR1 LNHDA and CDR2 SQIVND (reference sequence). V gave up 5 bases and J gave up 8 bases; unmatched junction bases: 12. In nucleotides, the CDR3 is TGTGCCAGTAGTGCTGACAGGGTGACCACTGATGAGCAGTTCTTC. Translated, it gives CASSADRVTTDEQFF.

CDR3 sequence (DNA): TGTGCCATCAGTGAGTCATACAGGGTTGAACAGCCCCAGCATTTT. The encoded protein is CAISESYRVEQPQHF. The rearrangement links TRBV10-3 to TRBJ1-5; D may be TRBD1 (6 bases). V lost 0 bases and J lost 7, with 13 bases in between. Germline V gene lookup returns CDR1 ENHRY and CDR2 SYGVKD. CDR3 length: 15 amino acids.

The table lists this clone with a count of one. The same CDR3 is also encoded by other DNA sequences in this sample. The genes are TRBV19 and TRBJ1-1; possible D gene TRBD1, 5 bases. Germline V gives CDR1 LNHDA, CDR2 SQIVND (reference sequence). The CDR3 loop spans 17 amino acids. Trimming shortened V by 5 bases and J by 7 bases, and 26 bases separated the two germline ends. As DNA, the CDR3 is TGTGCCAGTAGTCGTATCCGAGGCTCGGTGGGACTCGTTGAAGCTTTCTTT. Residues: CASSRIRGSVGLVEAFF. Combining the CDR3 with reference TRBV19 and TRBJ1-1 gives the whole variable domain DGGITQSPKYLFRKEGQNVTLSCEQNLNHDAMYWYRQDPGQGLRLIYYSQIVNDFQKGDIAEGYSVSREKKESFPLTVTSAQKNPTAFYLCASSRIRGSVGLVEAFFGQGTRLTVV.

This chain uses TRBV7-2 with TRBJ2-1, with D possibly being TRBD1 (6 bases). This CDR3 spans 17 amino acids. V lost 5 bases to trimming and J lost 4 bases, with 21 bases between them. Per the germline V gene, CDR1 is SGHTA and CDR2 is FQGNSA. The CDR3 region is CASSPRDTRLLYNEQFF. The DNA for the CDR3 is TGTGCCAGCAGCCCGAGGGACACTAGGCTCCTTTACAATGAGCAGTTCTTC.

The gene calls are TRBV28 and TRBJ2-7, with 11 positions matching TRBD1. The germline CDR1 and CDR2 sequences are MDHEN and SYDVKM. The CDR3 extends over 11 amino acids. Trimming at V came to 7 bases and at J to 9 bases, leaving 2 bases not matched to a gene. CDR3 loop: CASIGTGGQYF. The CDR3 coding sequence is TGTGCCAGCATCGGGACAGGGGGGCAGTACTTC.

A few counts support this clone. The rearrangement joins TRBV12-5 to TRBJ1-5, with 7 bases identical to TRBD1. V lost 0 bases, J lost 7 bases, and 15 bases stayed unmatched. CDR3 size: 18 residues. Looked up from germline, CDR1 is LGHNT and CDR2 is FRNRAP. In nucleotides, the CDR3 is TGTGCTAGTGGTTTGGTACAAGGACCGGGACAGTCCCACCAGCCCCAGCATTTT. It specifies CASGLVQGPGQSHQPQHF.